The 22 T cell receptor beta chains given below trace back to one sample, sequenced in a study of cytomegalovirus exposure and HLA in healthy donors. Vbeta (60) and Jbeta (13) primers were used in the PCR. Sequenced by immunoSEQ multiplex PCR; TCRdb stores in-frame clones only, minus some. The data show roughly 110,000 clones, under 70% seen once. The source material was PBMCs. These receptors all come from a young man in good health and CMV-seropositive.

This clone has a handful of counts. This chain connects TRBV6-5 to TRBJ2-7, with 7 bases lining up with TRBD2. The CDR3 is made up of 15 amino acids. J lost 3 bases, V lost 4 bases, and 9 bases had no gene match. Germline CDR1 is MNHEY and CDR2 is SVGAGI. The CDR3 coding sequence is TGTGCCAGCAGTTCTAACTCGGGGGGACGCTACGAGCAGTACGTC. Translated, it gives CASSSNSGGRYEQYV.

V and J are TRBV6-5 and TRBJ1-3, with 8 bases fitting TRBD1. The V and J ends lost 5 bases and 4 bases, in that order; junction bases with no gene match: 4. CDR3 length: 14 residues. Germline assignment: CDR1 MNHEY and CDR2 SVGAGI. The CDR3 here is CASSQGAPGNTIYF. The CDR3 DNA reads as TGTGCCAGCAGTCAGGGGGCGCCAGGAAACACCATATATTTT.

The chain uses TRBV14 and TRBJ2-2; D remains ambiguous. Trimming took off 0 bases at V and 0 bases at J, with 14 bases between the two ends. CDR1 and CDR2 from the germline V gene are SGHDN and FVKESK. CDR3 length equals 18 residues. This CDR3 reads CASSQDYPEFANTGELFF. The DNA of the CDR3 is TGTGCCAGCAGCCAAGATTATCCGGAGTTCGCGAACACCGGGGAGCTGTTTTTT.

This chain uses TRBV29-1 with TRBJ2-5; D is perhaps TRBD2 (7 bases). Per germline, CDR1 SQVTM and CDR2 ANQGSEA. V was shortened by 3 bases and J by 4 bases, with 15 bases between the two germline ends. The CDR3 totals 14 residues. The CDR3 reads CSVDVQGRAETQYF. In nucleotides, the CDR3 is TGCAGCGTTGATGTCCAGGGGAGGGCAGAGACCCAGTACTTC.

The rearrangement uses TRBV6-5 and TRBJ2-3; D remains ambiguous. The V end was cut by 2 bases, the J end by 6 bases, with 9 bases between. Germline V CDR1 and CDR2: MNHEY, SVGAGI. The length of the CDR3 is 13 residues. The CDR3 is CASSYDLGDTQYF. CDR3 nucleotide sequence: TGTGCCAGCAGTTACGATCTCGGGGATACGCAGTATTTT.

This clone was recorded a few times. Here the CDR3 reads CASRLQGNTEAFF. CDR3 nucleotide sequence: TGTGCCAGCAGGCTACAGGGGAACACTGAAGCTTTCTTT. V gene TRBV5-4 combines with J gene TRBJ1-1, with TRBD1 as a possible D gene (6 bases). The length of the CDR3 is 13 residues. Germline assignment: CDR1 SGHNT and CDR2 YYREEE (reference sequence). The V end was cut by 5 bases, the J end by 1 base, with 9 bases between. Full variable domain (outside the CDR3, taken from reference TRBV5-4 and TRBJ1-1): ETGVTQSPTHLIKTRGQQVTLRCSSQSGHNTVSWYQQALGQGPQFIFQYYREEENGRGNFPPRFSGLQFPNYSSELNVNALELDDSALYLCASRLQGNTEAFFGQGTRLTVV.

The rearrangement uses TRBV4-1 and TRBJ2-1, with unresolved D. The CDR3 is 15 residues long. Germline V gives CDR1 MGHRA, CDR2 YSYEKL. Deletions cut 1 base from V and 4 bases from J, with 11 bases between. This chain's CDR3 is CASSQGGNSYNEQFF. CDR3 bases: TGCGCCAGCAGCCAAGGTGGTAACTCATACAATGAGCAGTTCTTC.

The chain employs TRBV5-1 and TRBJ2-7; 7 bases line up with TRBD1. CDR1 is SGHRS, CDR2 YFSETQ, per germline. CDR3 length equals 18 residues. Trimming at V came to 4 bases and at J to 0 bases, leaving 16 bases not matched to a gene. This chain's CDR3 is CASSLTGTEEISSYEQYV. DNA for the CDR3: TGCGCCAGCAGCCTTACGGGGACAGAGGAGATTAGCTCCTACGAGCAGTACGTC.

Concerning this clone: The junction does not match germline at one end; this may be a read error. The chain recombines TRBV25-1 with TRBJ2-3; 8 nucleotides agree with TRBD2. In germline, CDR1 is MGHDK, CDR2 SYGVNS. This CDR3 has 17 residues. The CDR3 bases are TGTGCCAGCAGGGAATCGGGGGGCGGGGGGCAGGCAGATACGCAGTATTTT. Translating gives CASRESGGGGQADTQYF.

This clone was counted only a few times. This chain uses TRBV18 with TRBJ1-6; 9 positions match TRBD1. With V trimmed by 2 bases and J by 8 bases, 7 bases remained unmatched. Germline V gene lookup returns CDR1 KGHSH and CDR2 LQKENI. This CDR3 has 16 amino acids. CDR3 protein: CASSPSPGQGDSPLHF. Here the CDR3 DNA reads TGTGCCAGCTCACCATCTCCGGGACAGGGTGATTCACCCCTCCACTTT.

The genes are TRBV7-7 and TRBJ2-3, with D perhaps matching TRBD2 (5 bases). V was trimmed by 2 bases and J by 2 bases, leaving 11 bases between them. Germline CDR1 reads SSHAT; CDR2 reads FNYEAQ (reference sequence). CDR3 length equals 15 residues. The CDR3 loop is CASSLTGVFTDTQYF. In DNA, the CDR3 is TGTGCCAGCAGCTTAACCGGGGTCTTCACAGATACGCAGTATTTT.

The chain links TRBV11-2 to TRBJ2-5, with 11 bases that match TRBD2. In germline, CDR1 is SGHAT, CDR2 FQNNGV. Trimming took 5 bases from V and 4 from J; bases not matched to a gene: 6. CDR3 length: 15 residues. CDR3: CASSISGGAGETQYF. CDR3 DNA sequence: TGTGCCAGCAGCATTAGCGGGGGGGCTGGAGAGACCCAGTACTTC.

The CDR3 region is CASSLLAGTDTQYF. CDR3 in DNA: TGTGCCAGCAGCCTACTAGCGGGGACAGATACGCAGTATTTT. The chain has TRBV7-2 and TRBJ2-3; TRBD2 matches 10 bases. CDR3 size: 14 residues. The ends lost 5 bases at V and 3 bases at J; junction bases unmatched: 2. CDR1 is SGHTA and CDR2 is FQGNSA in the germline V gene.

The chain joins TRBV28 to TRBJ2-3, with TRBD2 as a possible D gene (6 bases). The CDR3 spans 15 residues. Looked up from germline, CDR1 is MDHEN and CDR2 is SYDVKM. V was clipped by 5 bases and J by 4 bases, with 16 bases between them. The CDR3: CASSPDPSGADTQYF. DNA of the CDR3: TGTGCCAGCAGTCCGGACCCCTCGGGGGCAGATACGCAGTATTTT.

The chain employs TRBV27 and TRBJ2-7; D call uncertain. Germline V gene sequence: CDR1 MNHEY, CDR2 SMNVEV (reference sequence). The CDR3 has 13 amino acids. V was cut by 10 bases and J by 0 bases, with 13 bases left in between. The CDR3 loop is CATTPGPSYEQYF. CDR3 DNA: TGTGCCACCACCCCAGGTCCCTCCTACGAGCAGTACTTC.

V usage is TRBV2 and J usage is TRBJ1-5; the match to TRBD1 covers 10 bases. From germline, CDR1 is SNHLY and CDR2 FYNNEI. Trimming removed 7 bases from V and 7 bases from J; junction bases left unmatched: 4. The length of the CDR3 is 13 residues. CDR3 residues: CASTGQGGQPQHF. As DNA, the CDR3 is TGTGCCAGCACCGGACAGGGGGGACAGCCCCAGCATTTT.

The chain couples TRBV7-2 to TRBJ2-3; D not resolved. Trimming took 2 bases from V and 4 from J, leaving 4 bases between them. The germline gives CDR1 SGHTA, CDR2 FQGNSA. This CDR3 comprises 12 residues. DNA of the CDR3: TGTGCCAGCAGCTTATTCTCAGATACGCAGTATTTT. Its translation: CASSLFSDTQYF.

V is TRBV18 and J is TRBJ2-1; 13 bases agree with TRBD2. Trimming cost V 4 bases and J 4 bases; bases outside gene matches: 4. Germline V gene sequence: CDR1 KGHSH, CDR2 LQKENI. The length of the CDR3 is 16 residues. The CDR3 sequence: CASSLTSGGAYNEQFF. In DNA, the CDR3 is TGTGCCAGCTCACTAACTAGCGGGGGGGCTTACAATGAGCAGTTCTTC.

The chain is built from TRBV6-5 and TRBJ1-1; possible D gene TRBD1, 5 bases. Germline values: CDR1 MNHEY, CDR2 SVGAGI. The CDR3 length is 14 residues. Trimming stripped 2 bases from V and 5 bases from J, with 12 bases between. DNA of the CDR3: TGTGCCAGCAGTTACGGGGCAGGGTGGACTGAAGCTTTCTTT. Its translation: CASSYGAGWTEAFF.

The chain is built from TRBV19 and TRBJ2-3; weak D call: TRBD2 (5 bases). Per the germline V gene, CDR1 is LNHDA and CDR2 is SQIVND (reference sequence). With 7 bases removed from V and 0 bases from J, the gap between germline ends came to 11 bases. The CDR3 is 14 amino acids. The CDR3 DNA sequence: TGTGCCAGTAAGGCCCGAGGGAGCACAGATACGCAGTATTTT. Translation: CASKARGSTDTQYF. Complete variable domain (other parts from reference TRBV19 and TRBJ2-3): DGGITQSPKYLFRKEGQNVTLSCEQNLNHDAMYWYRQDPGQGLRLIYYSQIVNDFQKGDIAEGYSVSREKKESFPLTVTSAQKNPTAFYLCASKARGSTDTQYFGPGTRLTVL.

J is TRBJ2-7 and V is TRBV5-6; D call uncertain. Trimming removed 1 base at V and 10 bases at J, with 6 bases between. Per germline, CDR1 SGHDT and CDR2 YYEEEE. This CDR3 spans 10 amino acids. CDR3 nucleotide sequence: TGTGCCAGCAGCTTGTACGTACAGTACGTC. Translated, it gives CASSLYVQYV.

The V call is TRBV2, the J call TRBJ2-5, with 8 bases fitting TRBD1. The V segment lost 5 bases and the J segment 7 bases; nucleotides outside the gene matches: 12. Germline loops: CDR1 SNHLY, CDR2 FYNNEI. The CDR3 length is 15 residues. The CDR3 DNA reads TGTGCCAGCAGTTTTGCGACAGGGGAGTTGGGGACCCAGTACTTC. Amino acids: CASSFATGELGTQYF.